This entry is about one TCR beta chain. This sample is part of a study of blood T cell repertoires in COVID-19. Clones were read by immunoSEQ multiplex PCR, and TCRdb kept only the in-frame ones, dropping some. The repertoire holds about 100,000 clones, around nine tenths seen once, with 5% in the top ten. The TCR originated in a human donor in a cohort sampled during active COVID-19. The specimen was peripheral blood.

CDR3 protein: CASTSTPGWTGELFF. The DNA of the CDR3 is TGTGCCAGCACCTCAACCCCAGGGTGGACCGGGGAGCTGTTTTTT. The rearrangement uses TRBV5-6 and TRBJ2-2; D may be TRBD1 (5 bases). The CDR3 is 15 amino acids. Germline assignment: CDR1 SGHDT and CDR2 YYEEEE. The V end was cut by 6 bases, the J end by 5 bases, with 17 bases between. The full variable domain, rest sourced from reference TRBV5-6 and TRBJ2-2, is DAGVTQSPTHLIKTRGQQVTLRCSPKSGHDTVSWYQQALGQGPQFIFQYYEEEERQRGNFPDRFSGHQFPNYSSELNVNALLLGDSALYLCASTSTPGWTGELFFGEGSRLTVL.